These T cell receptor beta chains were read from a single sample in a study of cytomegalovirus exposure and HLA in healthy donors. Measured with immunoSEQ multiplex PCR; TCRdb has only the in-frame clones, and not every one. The table lists about 120,000 clones, approximately 72% of them singletons, with 8.2% in the top ten. The sequencing input was PBMCs. The receptors derive from a woman aged 40 to 55 in good health and CMV-seropositive. Each CDR3 is given with its conserved first and last residue. D genes are given only for firm matches. Expanded clones get a size class; other rows say once, few or many, or leave the size out.

clone_size,v_call,d_call,j_call,cdr3_aa,cdr3_nt
.,TRBV14,.,TRBJ1-1,CASSPMKVDMNTEAFF,TGTGCCAGCAGTCCCATGAAAGTGGACATGAACACTGAAGCTTTCTTT
.,TRBV5-1,TRBD1,TRBJ2-3,CASSPGQSSDTQYF,TGCGCCAGCAGCCCGGGACAGTCTTCAGATACGCAGTATTTT
.,TRBV25-1,.,TRBJ1-1,CASGLIGTEAFF,TGTGCCAGCGGACTCATTGGGACTGAAGCTTTCTTT
.,TRBV5-4,TRBD1,TRBJ1-2,CASSTQGVNYGYTF,TGTGCCAGCAGCACCCAGGGGGTGAACTATGGCTACACCTTC
once,TRBV12-5,.,TRBJ1-1,CASGLNQGEAFF,TGTGCTAGTGGTTTGAATCAGGGGGAAGCTTTCTTT
.,TRBV19,.,TRBJ1-1,CASSTFRNTEAFF,TGTGCCAGTAGTACCTTCAGAAACACTGAAGCTTTCTTT
few,TRBV5-1,.,TRBJ1-2,CASSLVGGMGAYGYGYTF,TGCGCCAGCAGCTTGGTTGGTGGGATGGGGGCCTATGGATATGGCTACACCTTC
.,TRBV2,.,TRBJ1-5,CASSWVEVDNQPQHF,TGTGCCAGCAGTTGGGTCGAGGTGGACAATCAGCCCCAGCATTTT
.,TRBV15,.,TRBJ2-5,CATSRDPTKETQYF,TGTGCCACCAGCAGAGACCCCACTAAAGAGACCCAGTACTTC
.,TRBV7-8,TRBD2,TRBJ2-1,CASSLYGTSGYNEQFF,TGTGCCAGCAGCTTATATGGGACTAGCGGCTACAATGAGCAGTTCTTC
once,TRBV7-8,.,TRBJ2-7,CASSLEVTNEQYF,TGTGCCAGCAGCTTAGAGGTTACTAACGAGCAGTACTTC
.,TRBV12-2,.,TRBJ1-2,CASRLVRSGKDYGYTF,TGTGCAAGTCGCTTAGTACGGTCGGGTAAGGACTATGGCTACACCTTC
.,TRBV14,.,TRBJ2-5,CASSRTRANQETQYF,TGTGCCAGCAGCCGCACCAGGGCGAACCAAGAGACCCAGTACTTC
.,TRBV19,.,TRBJ2-2,CASIPNFKSGELFF,TGTGCCAGTATTCCGAATTTTAAGAGCGGGGAGCTGTTTTTT
.,TRBV10-3,TRBD1,TRBJ1-1,CATWDRPGVTEAFF,TGTGCCACCTGGGACAGACCAGGAGTGACTGAAGCTTTCTTT
.,TRBV5-1,TRBD1,TRBJ2-5,CASSPGTGGETQYF,TGCGCCAGCAGCCCCGGGACAGGAGGAGAGACCCAGTACTTC
.,TRBV12-1,.,TRBJ2-3,CASSASLGSTDTQYF,TGTGCCAGCAGCGCCAGCCTGGGCAGCACAGATACGCAGTATTTT
.,TRBV9,TRBD2,TRBJ2-3,CASSVLASGEDTQYF,TGTGCCAGCAGCGTACTCGCTAGCGGGGAGGATACGCAGTATTTT
.,TRBV2,TRBD1,TRBJ1-5,CASTGQGGSQPQHF,TGTGCCAGCACCGGACAGGGCGGGAGTCAGCCCCAGCATTTT
.,TRBV6-5,.,TRBJ1-2,CASHAGGAGYGYTF,TGTGCCAGCCACGCCGGGGGGGCTGGGTATGGCTACACCTTC
.,TRBV7-2,TRBD2,TRBJ2-1,CASSLVAGEGNEQFF,TGTGCCAGCAGCCTCGTAGCGGGGGAGGGCAATGAGCAGTTCTTC
once,TRBV6-5,TRBD1,TRBJ2-7,CASSSPSGTGPYEQYF,TGTGCCAGCAGTTCACCCTCCGGGACAGGTCCCTACGAGCAGTACTTC
once,TRBV19,.,TRBJ2-6,CASSGTSWANVLTF,TGTGCCAGTAGCGGGACTTCCTGGGCCAACGTCCTGACTTTC
once,TRBV7-9,TRBD2,TRBJ2-1,CASSLAGGPGNEQFF,TGTGCCAGTTCACTAGCGGGGGGGCCCGGGAATGAGCAGTTCTTC
.,TRBV4-1,TRBD1,TRBJ2-1,CASSPFDRGQLDEQFF,TGCGCCAGCAGCCCCTTCGACAGGGGGCAGTTGGATGAGCAGTTCTTC
.,TRBV4-3,.,TRBJ1-1,CASSQDMDSGTEAFF,TGCGCCAGCAGCCAAGATATGGACAGCGGCACTGAAGCTTTCTTT
.,TRBV5-4,TRBD1,TRBJ1-2,CASSLDRVSGYTF,TGTGCCAGCAGTCTTGACAGGGTCAGTGGCTACACCTTC
.,TRBV10-1,TRBD1,TRBJ1-6,CASPGQGADGVSVKSPLHF,TGCGCCAGTCCGGGGCAGGGGGCTGACGGGGTGTCGGTGAAATCACCCCTCCACTTT
.,TRBV5-6,.,TRBJ1-1,CASSLGQMNTEAFF,TGTGCCAGCAGCTTGGGACAGATGAACACTGAAGCTTTCTTT
.,TRBV12-5,.,TRBJ1-1,CASGFQGLSTEAFF,TGTGCTAGTGGTTTTCAGGGCTTGAGCACTGAAGCTTTCTTT
.,TRBV7-2,.,TRBJ2-3,CASTTLGQRTDTQYF,TGTGCCAGCACCACATTGGGCCAGCGCACAGATACGCAGTATTTT
.,TRBV5-4,.,TRBJ2-7,CASSTTGNEQYF,TGTGCCAGCAGCACGACAGGAAACGAGCAGTACTTC
.,TRBV9,TRBD2,TRBJ2-5,CASSPRSGGVQETQYF,TGTGCCAGCAGCCCCCGAAGCGGGGGGGTCCAAGAGACCCAGTACTTC
.,TRBV2,.,TRBJ2-1,CASTNRLGYNEQFF,TGTGCCAGCACGAACAGGTTGGGGTACAATGAGCAGTTCTTC
.,TRBV10-3,.,TRBJ1-1,CAISSGNTEAFF,TGTGCCATCAGTTCAGGGAACACTGAAGCTTTCTTT
.,TRBV7-3,.,TRBJ2-1,CASSPTRTYNEQFF,TGTGCCAGCAGCCCGACCCGGACTTACAATGAGCAGTTCTTC
.,TRBV18,TRBD2,TRBJ2-3,CASSQTSGTDTQYF,TGTGCCAGCTCACAAACTAGCGGTACAGATACGCAGTATTTT
.,TRBV6-4,.,TRBJ1-5,CASRDSQPQHF,TGTGCCAGCAGGGACAGCCAGCCCCAGCATTTT
.,TRBV11-1,.,TRBJ2-5,CASSRGLQETQYF,TGTGCCAGCAGCCGAGGACTTCAAGAGACCCAGTACTTC
.,TRBV16,TRBD1,TRBJ1-2,CASSQSGRTGGYTF,TGTGCCAGCAGCCAATCTGGGAGGACAGGGGGCTACACCTTC
.,TRBV13,.,TRBJ2-1,CASSSQNNNEQFF,TGTGCCAGCAGCTCCCAAAACAACAATGAGCAGTTCTTC
.,TRBV6-5,.,TRBJ1-6,CASSSPSGNSPLHF,TGTGCCAGCAGCTCTCCCTCGGGTAATTCACCCCTCCACTTT
.,TRBV5-1,TRBD2,TRBJ2-3,CASSSYQSGGLSTDTQYF,TGCGCCAGCAGCTCGTACCAAAGCGGGGGCCTTAGCACAGATACGCAGTATTTT
few,TRBV4-1,TRBD2,TRBJ2-3,CASSQWGTSGSTDTQYF,TGCGCCAGCAGCCAATGGGGAACTAGCGGGAGCACAGATACGCAGTATTTT
.,TRBV7-9,.,TRBJ2-7,CASSFRLSYEQYF,TGTGCCAGCAGCTTCAGGTTATCCTACGAGCAGTACTTC